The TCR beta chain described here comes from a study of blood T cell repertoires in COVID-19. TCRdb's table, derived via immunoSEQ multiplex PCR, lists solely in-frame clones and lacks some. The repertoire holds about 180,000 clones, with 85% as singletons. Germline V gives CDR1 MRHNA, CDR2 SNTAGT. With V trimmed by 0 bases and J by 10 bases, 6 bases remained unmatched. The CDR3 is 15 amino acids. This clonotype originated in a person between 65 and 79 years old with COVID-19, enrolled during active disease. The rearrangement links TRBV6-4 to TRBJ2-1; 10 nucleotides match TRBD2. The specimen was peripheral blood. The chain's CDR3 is CASSDSIAGGREQFF. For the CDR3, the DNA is TGTGCCAGCAGTGACTCGATAGCGGGGGGTCGAGAGCAGTTCTTC.